The 32 T cell receptor beta chains below all came from one sample that was sequenced in a study of blood T cell repertoires in COVID-19. Produced via immunoSEQ multiplex PCR; TCRdb's table is partial and in-frame only. The table shows roughly 150,000 clones, with around 82% occurring only once. The specimen sequenced was peripheral blood. These receptors were obtained from a man aged 55-75 years with acute or convalescent COVID-19.

The CDR3 spells CASSEGTIYEQYF. CDR3 bases: TGTGCCAGCAGTGAAGGGACAATCTACGAGCAGTACTTC. The chain is built from TRBV6-1 and TRBJ2-7; D possibly corresponds to TRBD1 (5 bases). The V gene's germline CDR1 is MNHNS and CDR2 SASEGT. This CDR3 spans 13 amino acids. Trimming pared 1 base from V and 3 bases from J, leaving 7 bases between.

The chain is built from TRBV3-1 (or the pseudogene TRBV3-2) and TRBJ1-5, with 7 positions matching TRBD1. CDR1 is LGHDT and CDR2 is YNNKEL in the germline V gene (reference sequence). CDR3 length: 14 residues. Unmatched junction bases numbered 8, after V lost 1 base and J lost 11 bases. CDR3 sequence reads: CASSQGTGATTQHF. CDR3 bases: TGTGCCAGCAGCCAAGGGACAGGAGCCACGACCCAGCATTTT.

This rearrangement joins TRBV5-1 to TRBJ1-6; D is unresolved. With 3 bases removed from V and 10 bases from J, the gap between germline ends came to 14 bases. This CDR3 is built from 14 residues. CDR1 and CDR2 (germline): SGHRS, YFSETQ. Here the CDR3 reads CASSSALGGSPLHF. DNA of the CDR3: TGCGCCAGCAGCTCGGCCCTGGGAGGGTCACCCCTCCACTTT.

The chain couples TRBV6-6 to TRBJ2-3, with 9 bases aligning to TRBD2. CDR3 size: 15 residues. Trimming removed 7 bases from V and 8 bases from J; junction bases left unmatched: 13. Germline CDR1 reads MNHNY; CDR2 reads SVGAGI (reference sequence). The CDR3 region is CASNSGLARGGTQYF. The DNA for the CDR3 is TGTGCCAGCAACTCGGGACTAGCCCGGGGGGGTACGCAGTATTTT.

The chain couples TRBV4-1 to TRBJ2-1; TRBD2 is a possible D gene (6 bases). Germline loops: CDR1 MGHRA, CDR2 YSYEKL. The CDR3 is 21 residues long. V shed 2 bases and J shed 0 bases, with 26 bases lying between them. CDR3 nucleotides: TGCGCCAGCAGCCAAAAGGCAACTTCGGCAAGCGGGCCTAGCTCCTACAATGAGCAGTTCTTC. Protein: CASSQKATSASGPSSYNEQFF.

V is TRBV27 and J is TRBJ2-6; D may be TRBD1 (5 bases). The germline CDR1 and CDR2 sequences are MNHEY and SMNVEV (reference sequence). The length of the CDR3 is 16 residues. The V end was cut by 6 bases, the J end by 2 bases, with 14 bases between. The CDR3 sequence is CASRIGHTTGANVLTF. The DNA of the CDR3 is TGTGCCAGCAGAATAGGACATACAACTGGGGCCAACGTCCTGACTTTC. Full variable domain (outside the CDR3, taken from reference TRBV27 and TRBJ2-6): EAQVTQNPRYLITVTGKKLTVTCSQNMNHEYMSWYRQDPGLGLRQIYYSMNVEVTDKGDVPEGYKVSRKEKRNFPLILESPSPNQTSLYFCASRIGHTTGANVLTFGAGSRLTVL.

The chain uses TRBV6-5 and TRBJ1-3; 8 bases are a match to TRBD1. J lost 4 bases, V lost 2 bases, and 7 bases had no gene match. Germline-derived CDR1 and CDR2 are MNHEY and SVGAGI. CDR3 length equals 16 residues. CDR3 protein: CASSYLGQGLGNTIYF. In nucleotides, the CDR3 is TGTGCCAGCAGTTACCTAGGACAGGGTTTGGGAAACACCATATATTTT.

The table lists this clone with a count of one. The chain carries TRBV11-2 and TRBJ2-1; weak D call: TRBD2 (6 bases). Germline loops: CDR1 SGHAT, CDR2 FQNNGV. V was trimmed by 1 base and J by 5 bases, leaving 12 bases between them. This CDR3 contains 15 residues. CDR3 DNA: TGTGCCAGCAGCTTAGTTTTGTCTAGCGACAATGAGCAGTTCTTC. Its translation: CASSLVLSSDNEQFF.

The rearrangement joins TRBV29-1 to TRBJ2-1, with 10 bases fitting TRBD2. This CDR3 region has 16 residues. From germline, CDR1 is SQVTM and CDR2 ANQGSEA. Unmatched junction bases numbered 16, after V lost 6 bases and J lost 8 bases. The CDR3 is CSVSTSGREESDEQFF. The CDR3 coding sequence is TGCAGCGTCTCGACTAGCGGGCGGGAGGAAAGCGATGAGCAGTTCTTC.

This chain joins TRBV11-2 and TRBJ1-2; tentatively, D is TRBD1 (5 bases). CDR1 and CDR2 from the germline V gene are SGHAT and FQNNGV. Trimming took 1 base from V and 4 from J, leaving 10 bases between them. This CDR3 contains 14 residues. The CDR3 region is CASSLVQGPYGYTF. CDR3 DNA sequence: TGTGCCAGCAGCTTAGTCCAGGGCCCCTATGGCTACACCTTC.

The rearrangement joins TRBV7-7 to TRBJ2-5; 9 bases agree with TRBD2. CDR3 length: 16 amino acids. CDR1 and CDR2 (germline): SSHAT, FNYEAQ (reference sequence). Trimming cost V 5 bases and J 5 bases; bases outside gene matches: 12. The CDR3 nucleotides read TGTGCCAGCAGCCTAGGGTTAGCGGGAGAGGGGGAGACCCAGTACTTC. This encodes CASSLGLAGEGETQYF.

This clone was seen more than once but under ten times. CDR3 coding DNA: TGTGCCAGCAGCTTGGACCGGGAGAGCGTGCAGTACTTC. It yields the protein CASSLDRESVQYF. The chain carries TRBV7-8 and TRBJ2-7; a possible D gene is TRBD2 (6 bases). V lost 3 bases and J lost 9, with 15 bases in between. Germline V gene sequence: CDR1 SGHVS, CDR2 FQNEAQ. The CDR3 runs to 13 residues.

The gene calls are TRBV7-3 and TRBJ2-3, with 10 bases identical to TRBD2. CDR3 length: 15 amino acids. Per germline, CDR1 SGHTA and CDR2 FQGTGA. The V segment lost 3 bases and the J segment 5 bases; nucleotides outside the gene matches: 5. CDR3 in amino acids: CASSLASGRGDTQYF. Here the CDR3 DNA reads TGTGCCAGCAGCTTGGCTAGCGGGAGAGGAGATACGCAGTATTTT.

The rearrangement uses TRBV28 and TRBJ1-5, with D possibly being TRBD1 (5 bases). V dropped 7 bases and J dropped 1 base, with 17 bases sitting between them. Per germline, CDR1 MDHEN and CDR2 SYDVKM. The CDR3 runs to 16 residues. CDR3 residues: CASTMGGGGSNQPQHF. In DNA form, the CDR3 reads TGTGCCAGCACTATGGGGGGAGGCGGGAGCAATCAGCCCCAGCATTTT.

The CDR3 DNA reads TGTGCCAGCAGTTACGAACGGAGGGAGACCCAGTACTTC. Translated: CASSYERRETQYF. This rearrangement joins TRBV6-5 to TRBJ2-5, with a weak D call TRBD2 (5 bases). Looked up from germline, CDR1 is MNHEY and CDR2 is SVGAGI. CDR3 length equals 13 residues. Trimming left V 2 bases short and J 5 bases short, with 9 bases between.

This clone was detected once. This chain links TRBV20-1 with TRBJ2-5, with unresolved D. The CDR3 totals 11 residues. V was cut by 6 bases and J by 5 bases, with 10 bases left in between. Germline V gene lookup returns CDR1 DFQATT and CDR2 SNEGSKA (reference sequence). CDR3 residues: CSANSRETQYF. Here the CDR3 DNA reads TGCAGTGCCAACTCCCGGGAGACCCAGTACTTC.

V and J are TRBV28 and TRBJ2-7; D perhaps matches TRBD2 (5 bases). The CDR3 runs to 14 residues. V lost 8 bases to trimming and J lost 2 bases, with 16 bases between them. CDR1 and CDR2 from the germline V gene are MDHEN and SYDVKM. The CDR3 loop reads CASGESRNPYEQYF. The CDR3 DNA is TGTGCCAGCGGGGAGAGTCGAAACCCCTACGAGCAGTACTTC.

This clone was picked up many times. This chain connects TRBV4-1 to TRBJ1-1, with D uncertain. Per the germline V gene, CDR1 is MGHRA and CDR2 is YSYEKL. Trimming cost V 1 base and J 5 bases, with 8 bases left between them. This CDR3 has 13 residues. The CDR3: CASSQGWSTEAFF. CDR3 DNA sequence: TGCGCCAGCAGCCAAGGGTGGAGTACTGAAGCTTTCTTT.

In its sample, this clone was seen many times. The chain combines TRBV11-3 with TRBJ2-7; a weak D match, TRBD2 (6 bases). CDR3 length: 12 amino acids. CDR1 and CDR2 from the germline V gene are SGHNT and YENEEA. The V end was cut by 6 bases, the J end by 6 bases, with 12 bases between. CDR3 in amino acids: CASSQSGVEQYF. The CDR3 bases are TGTGCCAGCAGTCAATCGGGGGTCGAGCAGTACTTC.

This clone was seen just once. This chain links TRBV20-1 with TRBJ2-1; the match to TRBD2 covers 12 bases. Looked up from germline, CDR1 is DFQATT and CDR2 is SNEGSKA (reference sequence). Trimming took 3 bases from V and 8 from J; bases not matched to a gene: 8. The CDR3 loop spans 15 amino acids. CDR3 coding DNA: TGCAGTGCTAGTAAGGCTAGCGGGAGGGTGGATGAGCAGTTCTTC. It is translated as CSASKASGRVDEQFF.

The genes are TRBV7-2 and TRBJ1-2; D is possibly TRBD1 (6 bases). The CDR3 is 14 residues long. V was pared by 5 bases and J by 9 bases, with 19 bases between. CDR1 is SGHTA, CDR2 FQGNSA, per germline. The CDR3 DNA reads TGTGCCAGCAGCCCCAGCGGGGGCGGGGAGCGCTACACCTTC. Protein: CASSPSGGGERYTF.

The rearrangement joins TRBV28 to TRBJ2-7, with TRBD1 matching over 7 bases. With 6 bases clipped from V and 2 bases from J, the junction kept 10 bases outside the gene matches. Germline-derived CDR1 and CDR2 are MDHEN and SYDVKM. This CDR3 spans 15 amino acids. CDR3: CASSPTGKAPYEQYF. The CDR3 coding sequence is TGTGCCAGCAGCCCGACAGGGAAGGCCCCCTACGAGCAGTACTTC. Combining the CDR3 with reference TRBV28 and TRBJ2-7 gives the whole variable domain DVKVTQSSRYLVKRTGEKVFLECVQDMDHENMFWYRQDPGLGLRLIYFSYDVKMKEKGDIPEGYSVSREKKERFSLILESASTNQTSMYLCASSPTGKAPYEQYFGPGTRLTVT.

The sample holds many counts of this clone. This CDR3 reads CSASPQAGGPQDTQYF. CDR3 nucleotide sequence: TGCAGTGCTAGTCCCCAAGCGGGAGGGCCTCAAGATACGCAGTATTTT. The chain links TRBV20-1 to TRBJ2-3; TRBD2 matches 10 bases. This CDR3 is 16 amino acids long. The V gene end was trimmed by 3 bases and the J gene end by 5 bases; junction bases not matched to a gene: 11. CDR1 and CDR2 from the germline V gene are DFQATT and SNEGSKA (reference sequence).

The chain is built from TRBV6-5 and TRBJ1-3, with D unclear. The CDR3 has 14 amino acids. The germline V gene has CDR1 MNHEY and CDR2 SVGAGI. V dropped 6 bases and J dropped 4 bases, with 13 bases sitting between them. The CDR3, as DNA: TGTGCCAGCAGAACAGCAACGGGGGGAAACACCATATATTTT. Translation gives CASRTATGGNTIYF.

V gene TRBV28 combines with J gene TRBJ1-2; 11 nucleotides align to TRBD1. Germline V gives CDR1 MDHEN, CDR2 SYDVKM. Trimming took 6 bases from V and 5 from J; bases not matched to a gene: 23. The CDR3 runs to 20 residues. The CDR3 region is CASRSDRGRLTSWSRYGYTF. CDR3 nucleotide sequence: TGTGCCAGCAGATCGGACAGGGGGCGTTTGACAAGCTGGTCTCGATATGGCTACACCTTC.

This clone appeared a few times. This chain joins TRBV5-1 and TRBJ2-5; the match to TRBD2 covers 7 bases. The CDR3 is 14 amino acids. The germline V gene has CDR1 SGHRS and CDR2 YFSETQ. The junction had 2 bases not matched to a gene; V was cut back by 2 bases and J by 1 base. CDR3: CASSFGEGQETQYF. The CDR3 nucleotides read TGCGCCAGCAGCTTCGGGGAGGGCCAAGAGACCCAGTACTTC.

To note about this clone: Other DNA variants within this sample encode the same CDR3. The chain couples TRBV5-1 to TRBJ2-1; 10 bases match TRBD2. Germline lookup yields CDR1 SGHRS and CDR2 YFSETQ. The junction had 5 bases not matched to a gene; V was cut back by 1 base and J by 4 bases. The length of the CDR3 is 16 residues. CDR3 loop: CASSLSTSGTYNEQFF. The CDR3 DNA sequence: TGCGCCAGCAGCTTGTCAACTAGCGGGACGTACAATGAGCAGTTCTTC.

This clone was detected only once. This chain uses TRBV6-5 with TRBJ2-3, with D maybe TRBD1 (5 bases). The germline CDR1 and CDR2 sequences are MNHEY and SVGAGI. V was pared by 7 bases and J by 4 bases, with 12 bases between. This CDR3 has 13 residues. DNA of the CDR3: TGTGCCAGCACCAGGGCTGGGGCAGATACGCAGTATTTT. Its protein is CASTRAGADTQYF.

This clone appeared a few times. V gene TRBV5-6 combines with J gene TRBJ2-5, with D possibly being TRBD1 (5 bases). This CDR3 spans 14 amino acids. V lost 0 bases, J lost 3 bases, and 9 bases lay in between. CDR1 and CDR2 (germline): SGHDT, YYEEEE. The DNA of the CDR3 is TGTGCCAGCAGCTTGGCCGTAGGGGAAGAGACCCAGTACTTC. Amino acid sequence: CASSLAVGEETQYF.

V is TRBV4-2 and J is TRBJ2-3, with D tentatively TRBD2 (5 bases). Looked up from germline, CDR1 is LGHNA and CDR2 is YNFKEQ. This CDR3 region has 14 residues. The ends were cut back, 7 bases at V and 0 bases at J, with 11 bases in the middle. CDR3 in DNA: TGTGCCAGCAATCTACTAGGGAGCACAGATACGCAGTATTTT. Its translation is CASNLLGSTDTQYF.

This clone was detected only once. The chain has TRBV27 and TRBJ2-3, with 15 bases aligning to TRBD2. CDR3 size: 15 residues. The junction had 6 bases not matched to a gene; V was cut back by 10 bases and J by 4 bases. CDR1 is MNHEY and CDR2 is SMNVEV in the germline V gene (reference sequence). In DNA form, the CDR3 reads TGTGCCATCGGACTAGCGGGAGGGCCTGCAGATACGCAGTATTTT. Its protein product is CAIGLAGGPADTQYF.

This chain links TRBV29-1 with TRBJ2-7, with D possibly matching TRBD2 (5 bases). V lost 5 bases to trimming and J lost 2 bases, with 16 bases between them. Germline V CDR1 and CDR2: SQVTM, ANQGSEA. CDR3 size: 14 residues. The CDR3 DNA reads TGCAGCGTTCCTAAAAGAGGGTCCCCCTACGAGCAGTACTTC. Its protein product is CSVPKRGSPYEQYF.